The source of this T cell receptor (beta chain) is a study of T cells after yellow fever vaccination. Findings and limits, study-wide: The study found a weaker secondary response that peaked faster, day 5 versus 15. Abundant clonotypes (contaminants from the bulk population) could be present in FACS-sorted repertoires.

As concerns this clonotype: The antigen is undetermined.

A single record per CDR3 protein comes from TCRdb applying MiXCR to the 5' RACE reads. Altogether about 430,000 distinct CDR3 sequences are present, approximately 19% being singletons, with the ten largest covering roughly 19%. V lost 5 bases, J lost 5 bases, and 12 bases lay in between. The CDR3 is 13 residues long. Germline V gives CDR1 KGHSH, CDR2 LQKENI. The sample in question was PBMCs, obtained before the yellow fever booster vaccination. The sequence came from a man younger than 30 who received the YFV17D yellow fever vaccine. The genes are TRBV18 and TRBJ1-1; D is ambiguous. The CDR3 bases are TGTGCCAGCTCAGAGTCGGGGAGGACTGAAGCTTTCTTT. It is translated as CASSESGRTEAFF.